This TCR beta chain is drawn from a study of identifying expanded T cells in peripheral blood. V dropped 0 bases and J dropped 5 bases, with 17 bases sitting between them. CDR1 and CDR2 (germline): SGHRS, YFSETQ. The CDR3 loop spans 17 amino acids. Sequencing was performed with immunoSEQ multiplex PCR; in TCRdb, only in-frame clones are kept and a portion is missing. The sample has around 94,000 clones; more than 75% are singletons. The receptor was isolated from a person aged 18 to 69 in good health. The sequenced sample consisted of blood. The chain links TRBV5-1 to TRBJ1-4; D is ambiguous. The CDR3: CASSLGAGHRMNEKLFF. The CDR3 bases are TGCGCCAGCAGCTTGGGTGCGGGTCACAGAATGAATGAAAAACTGTTTTTT.